This is a list of T cell receptor beta chains from one sample in a study of graft-versus-host responses after intestinal transplantation. Sequencing used immunoSEQ multiplex PCR; TCRdb keeps in-frame clones, though not all of them. The sample gives 15,000 to 20,000 clones, approximately 80% of which show up once; around 3.8% is in the top ten. The specimen was ileum tissue, collected approximately 590 days after intestinal transplantation. These receptor sequences come from a human patient who received an intestinal transplant, so some T cells may come from the graft donor. CDR3s include the opening cysteine and the closing phenylalanine or tryptophan. The D gene is left open where the match is weak. Some rows have no size entry. The others give once, few or many, or a class for an expanded clone.

15	TRBV5-5	TRBJ1-2	TRBD1	.	CASSLTIDRGQGYTF	TGTGCCAGCAGTTTAACTATCGACAGGGGGCAAGGCTACACCTTC
15	TRBV4-1	TRBJ1-5	.	.	CASSVGGSRNQPQHF	TGCGCCAGCAGCGTTGGCGGGTCTCGCAATCAGCCCCAGCATTTT
14	TRBV29-1	TRBJ2-7	.	once	CSVRTPGGLYEQYF	TGCAGCGTCCGCACCCCCGGGGGTCTCTACGAGCAGTACTTC
15	TRBV6-6	TRBJ2-7	.	.	CASSQPRTASYEQYF	TGTGCCAGCAGCCAACCGCGGACGGCCTCCTACGAGCAGTACTTC
14	TRBV6-6	TRBJ2-5	.	.	CASSYVALIETQYF	TGTGCCAGCAGTTACGTAGCATTAATAGAGACCCAGTACTTC
13	TRBV6-1	TRBJ1-5	TRBD1	.	CAMGTGGNQPQHF	TGTGCCATGGGGACAGGGGGTAATCAGCCCCAGCATTTT
14	TRBV6-1	TRBJ1-4	.	.	CASSENRAPGKLFF	TGTGCCAGCAGTGAAAACAGGGCCCCGGGAAAACTGTTTTTT
14	TRBV5-1	TRBJ1-4	.	.	CASSFGELNEKLFF	TGCGCCAGCAGCTTCGGCGAACTTAATGAAAAACTGTTTTTT
17	TRBV15	TRBJ1-1	TRBD1	.	CATSRGYVRQGRTEAFF	TGTGCCACCAGCAGAGGTTACGTAAGACAGGGGAGAACTGAAGCTTTCTTT
16	TRBV5-6	TRBJ1-2	TRBD1	once	CASSRPPGGGDYGYTF	TGTGCCAGCAGCCGCCCCCCAGGGGGCGGTGACTATGGCTACACCTTC
17	TRBV30	TRBJ1-2	.	.	CAWSGGRRGVGYYGYTF	TGTGCCTGGAGTGGGGGACGGAGAGGAGTGGGGTACTATGGCTACACCTTC
12	TRBV2	TRBJ2-7	.	.	CASSEGPYEQYF	TGTGCCAGCAGTGAAGGACCCTACGAGCAGTACTTC
15	TRBV9	TRBJ2-7	TRBD2	few	CASSERAGGLGEQYF	TGTGCCAGCAGCGAGAGAGCGGGGGGGTTGGGCGAGCAGTACTTC
15	TRBV11-3	TRBJ1-4	.	.	CASSFLQGANEKLFF	TGTGCCAGCAGCTTCTTACAGGGCGCTAATGAAAAACTGTTTTTT
12	TRBV30	TRBJ1-2	.	.	CAGETGAYGYTF	TGTGCCGGAGAGACAGGCGCCTATGGCTACACCTTC
13	TRBV29-1	TRBJ1-5	.	few	CSVATERNQPQHF	TGCAGCGTTGCCACAGAACGCAATCAGCCCCAGCATTTT
14	TRBV19	TRBJ1-2	.	.	CASSFPMGADGYTF	TGTGCCAGTAGTTTTCCGATGGGGGCGGACGGCTACACCTTC